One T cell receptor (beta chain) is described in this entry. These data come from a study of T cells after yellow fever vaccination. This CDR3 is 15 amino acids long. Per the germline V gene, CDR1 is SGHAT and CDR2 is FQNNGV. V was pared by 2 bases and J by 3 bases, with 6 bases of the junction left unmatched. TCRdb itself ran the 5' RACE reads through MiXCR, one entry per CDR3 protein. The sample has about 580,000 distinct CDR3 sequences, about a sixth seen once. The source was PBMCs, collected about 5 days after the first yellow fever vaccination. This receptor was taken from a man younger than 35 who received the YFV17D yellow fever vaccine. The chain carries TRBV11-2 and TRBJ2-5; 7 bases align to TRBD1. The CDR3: CASSLYGQGEETQYF. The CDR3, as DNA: TGTGCCAGCAGCTTATATGGTCAGGGGGAAGAGACCCAGTACTTC.